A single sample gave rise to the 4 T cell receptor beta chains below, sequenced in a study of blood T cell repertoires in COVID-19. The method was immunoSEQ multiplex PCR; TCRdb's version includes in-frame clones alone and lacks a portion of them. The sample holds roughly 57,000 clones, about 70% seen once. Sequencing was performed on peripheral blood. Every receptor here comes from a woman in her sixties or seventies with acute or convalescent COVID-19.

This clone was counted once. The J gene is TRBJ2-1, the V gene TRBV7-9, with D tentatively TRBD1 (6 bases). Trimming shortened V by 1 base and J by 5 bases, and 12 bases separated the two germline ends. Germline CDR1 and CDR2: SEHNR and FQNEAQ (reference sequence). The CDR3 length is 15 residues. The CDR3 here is CASSLVDSGDNEQFF. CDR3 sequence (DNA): TGTGCCAGCAGCTTAGTGGACAGTGGGGACAATGAGCAGTTCTTC.

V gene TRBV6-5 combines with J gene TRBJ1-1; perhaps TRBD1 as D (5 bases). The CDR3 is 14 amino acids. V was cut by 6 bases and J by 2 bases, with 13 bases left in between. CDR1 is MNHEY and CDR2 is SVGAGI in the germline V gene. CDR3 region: CASRGTSPNTEAFF. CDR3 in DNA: TGTGCCAGCAGGGGGACTAGCCCAAACACTGAAGCTTTCTTT.

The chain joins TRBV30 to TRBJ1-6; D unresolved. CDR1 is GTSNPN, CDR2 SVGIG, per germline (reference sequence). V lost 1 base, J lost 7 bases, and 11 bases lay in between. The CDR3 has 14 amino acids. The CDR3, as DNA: TGTGCCTGGAGTGATCCAGGTACGAATTCACCCCTCCACTTT. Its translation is CAWSDPGTNSPLHF.

The CDR3 sequence is CASSDLGRANEKLFF. The CDR3 DNA reads as TGTGCCAGCAGTGATTTGGGGCGTGCTAATGAAAAACTGTTTTTT. The rearrangement joins TRBV2 to TRBJ1-4; D may be TRBD1 (5 bases). There are 15 residues in the CDR3. V was shortened by 3 bases and J by 3 bases, with 11 bases between the two germline ends. The germline V gene has CDR1 SNHLY and CDR2 FYNNEI.